One sample yielded the 31 T cell receptor beta chains listed below, sequenced in a study of OX40 agonist ivuxolimab in advanced cancers. Sequencing used immunoSEQ multiplex PCR; TCRdb keeps in-frame clones, though not all of them. The table has fewer than 65,000 clones, about 88% seen once; the top ten hold approximately 7%. Sample: CD4+ or CD8+ T cells sorted from blood, taken in a trial of the OX40 agonist ivuxolimab. The source is an adult with an advanced solid tumor such as melanoma, head and neck, liver or kidney cancer.

The V and J genes are TRBV11-3 and TRBJ2-2; D unresolved. V was shortened by 5 bases and J by 2 bases, with 3 bases between the two germline ends. CDR3 length: 12 residues. CDR1 SGHNT and CDR2 YENEEA come from the germline V gene. For the CDR3, the DNA is TGTGCCAGCAGCCCTAACACCGGGGAGCTGTTTTTT. It encodes CASSPNTGELFF.

This clone has just one count. The chain combines TRBV10-3 with TRBJ1-5, with 9 bases identical to TRBD1. In germline, CDR1 is ENHRY, CDR2 SYGVKD. The CDR3 consists of 13 residues. V shed 7 bases, J shed 4 bases, and the junction held 2 bases outside the gene matches. The CDR3 loop is CAITQGANQPQHF. The CDR3 DNA sequence: TGTGCCATCACACAGGGGGCGAATCAGCCCCAGCATTTT.

The V call is TRBV19, the J call TRBJ1-1; possible D gene TRBD1, 6 bases. Trimming cost V 5 bases and J 0 bases, with 16 bases left between them. Germline V lookup: CDR1 LNHDA, CDR2 SQIVND (reference sequence). The CDR3 runs to 16 residues. The CDR3 is CASSGGRGHLNTEAFF. The CDR3, as DNA: TGTGCCAGTAGTGGGGGGAGGGGACACCTGAACACTGAAGCTTTCTTT.

The chain employs TRBV9 and TRBJ2-1; D is perhaps TRBD2 (6 bases). The CDR3 is 15 residues long. Germline V gene data show CDR1 as SGDLS and CDR2 as YYNGEE. V gave up 0 bases and J gave up 6 bases, with 13 bases separating them. CDR3 coding DNA: TGTGCCAGCAGCGTAGGAACAGCGGGTCCCAATGAGCAGTTCTTC. Amino acids: CASSVGTAGPNEQFF.

This rearrangement joins TRBV28 to TRBJ2-7, with 11 bases that match TRBD2. Germline CDR1 is MDHEN and CDR2 is SYDVKM. Losses at the gene ends were 5 bases for V and 7 bases for J; bases not matched to a gene: 13. The CDR3 totals 16 residues. The CDR3, as DNA: TGTGCCAGCAGTGGAGGGACTAGCGGTTATTTTGGTGAGCAGTACTTC. It yields the protein CASSGGTSGYFGEQYF. The whole variable domain, remainder taken from reference TRBV28 and TRBJ2-7, is DVKVTQSSRYLVKRTGEKVFLECVQDMDHENMFWYRQDPGLGLRLIYFSYDVKMKEKGDIPEGYSVSREKKERFSLILESASTNQTSMYLCASSGGTSGYFGEQYFGPGTRLTVT.

The gene calls are TRBV27 and TRBJ2-5; the D call may be TRBD1 or TRBD2 (5 bases each). Germline lookup yields CDR1 MNHEY and CDR2 SMNVEV (reference sequence). CDR3 length equals 13 residues. Trimming cost V 4 bases and J 2 bases, with 8 bases left between them. CDR3 sequence reads: CASSYWGQETQYF. The CDR3 region has the DNA TGTGCCAGCAGTTATTGGGGGCAAGAGACCCAGTACTTC.

CDR3 nucleotide sequence: TGTGCCAGCAGTGCATCAACAGGAGGGCTCCCCTACGAGCAGTACTTC. Its protein is CASSASTGGLPYEQYF. V usage is TRBV6-4 and J usage is TRBJ2-7; TRBD2 might be the D (6 bases). This CDR3 comprises 16 residues. The ends were cut back, 4 bases at V and 2 bases at J, with 18 bases in the middle. CDR1 is MRHNA, CDR2 SNTAGT, per germline.

This clone appeared once. This chain connects TRBV30 to TRBJ2-5; TRBD1 or TRBD2 may be the D gene (6 bases each). V lost 0 bases and J 5 bases, leaving 16 bases between the germline ends. This CDR3 is built from 15 residues. Germline CDR1 is GTSNPN and CDR2 is SVGIG (reference sequence). CDR3 sequence (DNA): TGTGCCTGGAGTGTACAGGGAACGGGAGTTGAGACCCAGTACTTC. Translation: CAWSVQGTGVETQYF. The full variable domain, its missing parts supplied by reference TRBV30 and TRBJ2-5, is SQTIHQWPATLVQPVGSPLSLECTVEGTSNPNLYWYRQAAGRGLQLLFYSVGIGQISSEVPQNLSASRPQDRQFILSSKKLLLSDSGFYLCAWSVQGTGVETQYFGPGTRLLVL.

The rearrangement joins TRBV10-2 to TRBJ2-2, with D uncertain. Trimming took off 6 bases at V and 0 bases at J, with 8 bases between the two ends. From germline, CDR1 is WSHSY and CDR2 SAAADI. The CDR3 loop spans 14 amino acids. The CDR3 DNA is TGCGCCAGCAGGGCGGCAACGAACACCGGGGAGCTGTTTTTT. It specifies CASRAATNTGELFF.

The genes are TRBV7-9 and TRBJ2-3; TRBD1 might be the D (6 bases). V lost 8 bases, J lost 5 bases, and 11 bases lay in between. Germline values: CDR1 SEHNR, CDR2 FQNEAQ (reference sequence). CDR3 size: 12 residues. CDR3 amino acids: CASDRGGDTQYF. In DNA form, the CDR3 reads TGTGCCAGCGATAGAGGGGGAGATACGCAGTATTTT.

This chain's CDR3 is CASSPPVGVSEAFF. The CDR3 nucleotides read TGCGCCAGCAGCCCCCCTGTGGGAGTCTCTGAAGCTTTCTTT. The J gene is TRBJ1-1, the V gene TRBV4-1; D not resolved. Trimming removed 4 bases from V and 6 bases from J, with 15 bases in between. There are 14 residues in the CDR3. The V gene's germline CDR1 is MGHRA and CDR2 YSYEKL.

This chain connects TRBV14 to TRBJ1-1; the D is unclear. V dropped 4 bases and J dropped 4 bases, with 7 bases sitting between them. Germline assignment: CDR1 SGHDN and CDR2 FVKESK. This CDR3 has 12 residues. DNA of the CDR3: TGTGCCAGCAGCCGGGGAGGCACTGAAGCTTTCTTT. Its translation: CASSRGGTEAFF.

The V call is TRBV19, the J call TRBJ1-2, with 10 bases lining up with TRBD1. CDR1 is LNHDA, CDR2 SQIVND, per germline (reference sequence). The CDR3 runs to 15 residues. J was trimmed by 2 bases and V by 1 base; bases with no gene match: 1. The CDR3 region has the DNA TGTGCCAGTAGTATAGGACAGGGGGCGAACTATGGCTACACCTTC. As protein: CASSIGQGANYGYTF.

The chain uses TRBV7-6 and TRBJ2-7; 7 positions agree with TRBD1. The V gene's germline CDR1 is SGHVS and CDR2 FNYEAQ. This CDR3 spans 14 amino acids. With V trimmed by 5 bases and J by 5 bases, 9 bases remained unmatched. CDR3 protein: CASSLGGLFDEQYF. The CDR3 DNA sequence: TGTGCCAGCAGCCTAGGGGGCCTCTTTGACGAGCAGTACTTC.

The chain carries TRBV23-1 and TRBJ1-2; the D gene is possibly TRBD1 (6 bases). TRBV23-1 qualifies as an ORF whose function is uncertain. Trimming cost V 1 base and J 3 bases, with 12 bases left between them. The CDR3 is 15 amino acids. CDR3 residues: CASSQFHRVYYGYTF. The DNA of the CDR3 is TGCGCCAGCAGTCAATTTCACAGGGTTTACTATGGCTACACCTTC.

The rearrangement links TRBV20-1 to TRBJ1-2; no clear D gene. Germline CDR1 is DFQATT and CDR2 is SNEGSKA (reference sequence). V shed 0 bases and J shed 6 bases, with 5 bases lying between them. The CDR3 length is 11 residues. Here the CDR3 reads CSARDPNGYTF. The CDR3 bases are TGCAGTGCTAGAGATCCCAATGGCTACACCTTC.

This chain joins TRBV7-8 and TRBJ2-1; D might be TRBD1 (6 bases). The germline V and J ends were trimmed by 3 bases and 6 bases, with 9 bases remaining between them. Germline V gene data show CDR1 as SGHVS and CDR2 as FQNEAQ. The CDR3 has 13 residues. CDR3 loop: CASSFGQFNEQFF. The DNA for the CDR3 is TGTGCCAGCAGCTTCGGACAGTTCAATGAGCAGTTCTTC.

In its sample, this clone was seen a few times. One end of the junction is discordant with germline, which a read error may explain. The chain has TRBV4-1 and TRBJ1-1; D is uncertain. There are 11 residues in the CDR3. In germline, CDR1 is MGHRA, CDR2 YSYEKL. The CDR3 coding sequence is TGCGCCAGCAGCCAAGGCACTAAAGCTTTCTTT. Amino acid sequence: CASSQGTKAFF.

The V and J genes are TRBV5-4 and TRBJ2-1, with a weak D call TRBD2 (6 bases). This CDR3 is built from 14 residues. Germline V gene lookup returns CDR1 SGHNT and CDR2 YYREEE (reference sequence). V lost 5 bases and J lost 6, with 15 bases in between. For the CDR3, the DNA is TGTGCCAGCAGTTCGACTAGAGTCGGCAATGAGCAGTTCTTC. It specifies CASSSTRVGNEQFF.

This clone was picked up a small number of times. The chain recombines TRBV18 with TRBJ2-1; D not resolved. V was clipped by 6 bases and J by 4 bases, with 10 bases between them. Germline V gene sequence: CDR1 KGHSH, CDR2 LQKENI. This CDR3 comprises 13 residues. The CDR3 DNA reads as TGTGCCAGCTCTCCCAGCGCTTACAATGAGCAGTTCTTC. Protein product: CASSPSAYNEQFF.

The chain is built from TRBV7-8 and TRBJ2-5; TRBD2 matches at 8 bases. The CDR3 is 16 residues long. Germline values: CDR1 SGHVS, CDR2 FQNEAQ. V lost 4 bases to trimming and J lost 4 bases; unmatched junction nucleotides: 11. CDR3 in amino acids: CASSSAGGGQRETQYF. CDR3 DNA: TGTGCCAGCAGCTCCGCCGGGGGGGGCCAAAGAGAGACCCAGTACTTC.

The chain uses TRBV5-1 and TRBJ1-1; D possibly corresponds to TRBD1 (5 bases). The CDR3 consists of 12 residues. From germline, CDR1 is SGHRS and CDR2 YFSETQ. Between the trimmed V and J ends, which lost 7 bases and 0 bases, there was a span of 7 bases. In DNA form, the CDR3 reads TGCGCCAGCCAACAGGTGAACACTGAAGCTTTCTTT. It yields the protein CASQQVNTEAFF.

The chain has TRBV7-9 and TRBJ1-5, with unresolved D. The V end was cut by 6 bases, the J end by 11 bases, with 17 bases between. The germline gives CDR1 SEHNR, CDR2 FQNEAQ (reference sequence). This CDR3 is built from 13 residues. Here the CDR3 reads CASSPGQKSAQHF. CDR3 DNA: TGTGCCAGCAGTCCGGGCCAGAAATCGGCCCAGCATTTT.

The V gene is TRBV10-3, the J gene TRBJ2-1; 8 bases are shared with TRBD1. This CDR3 comprises 16 residues. Trimming cost V 5 bases and J 5 bases; bases outside gene matches: 11. Germline V gene lookup returns CDR1 ENHRY and CDR2 SYGVKD. In DNA form, the CDR3 reads TGTGCCATCAGTTCCTCCGGGACAGGCCTCAACAATGAGCAGTTCTTC. It yields the protein CAISSSGTGLNNEQFF.

The chain couples TRBV5-1 to TRBJ2-7; D call uncertain. The CDR3 is 12 amino acids. Germline lookup yields CDR1 SGHRS and CDR2 YFSETQ. V dropped 5 bases and J dropped 3 bases, with 9 bases sitting between them. The CDR3 DNA reads TGCGCCAGCAGTGGTCGTCACTACGAGCAGTACTTC. This codes for CASSGRHYEQYF.

The rearrangement uses TRBV28 and TRBJ2-1; TRBD1 is a possible D gene (6 bases). The CDR3 runs 14 residues. Between the trimmed V and J ends, which lost 4 bases and 5 bases, there was a span of 12 bases. The V gene's germline CDR1 is MDHEN and CDR2 SYDVKM. CDR3 sequence reads: CASSSPGANNEQFF. The CDR3 nucleotides read TGTGCCAGCAGTTCGCCAGGGGCTAACAATGAGCAGTTCTTC.

The chain carries TRBV2 and TRBJ2-3; possible D gene TRBD1, 5 bases. CDR3 length equals 15 residues. V dropped 6 bases and J dropped 0 bases, with 13 bases sitting between them. Germline V gene data show CDR1 as SNHLY and CDR2 as FYNNEI. Here the CDR3 reads CASSRQLTSTDTQYF. The DNA for the CDR3 is TGTGCCAGCAGCCGACAGCTTACTAGCACAGATACGCAGTATTTT.

This clone was observed once. V and J are TRBV5-1 and TRBJ2-5; D is perhaps TRBD1 (5 bases). Per germline, CDR1 SGHRS and CDR2 YFSETQ. The CDR3 runs 15 residues. Trimming shortened V by 3 bases and J by 1 base, and 13 bases separated the two germline ends. The CDR3 reads CASSSYRTRQETQYF. The CDR3 DNA reads as TGCGCCAGCAGCTCCTACAGGACCCGCCAAGAGACCCAGTACTTC. Combining the CDR3 with reference TRBV5-1 and TRBJ2-5 gives the whole variable domain KAGVTQTPRYLIKTRGQQVTLSCSPISGHRSVSWYQQTPGQGLQFLFEYFSETQRNKGNFPGRFSGRQFSNSRSEMNVSTLELGDSALYLCASSSYRTRQETQYFGPGTRLLVL.

V usage is TRBV28 and J usage is TRBJ2-7; D might be TRBD2 (6 bases). V was trimmed by 4 bases and J by 3 bases, leaving 16 bases between them. CDR1 and CDR2 (germline): MDHEN, SYDVKM. This CDR3 contains 15 residues. Here the CDR3 reads CASSSHWRGNYEQYF. The CDR3 nucleotides read TGTGCCAGCAGTTCTCATTGGAGGGGAAACTACGAGCAGTACTTC.

The gene calls are TRBV30 and TRBJ2-7; 9 nucleotides align to TRBD2. The trim removed 1 base at V and 5 bases at J, leaving 6 bases unmatched. Germline V CDR1 and CDR2: GTSNPN, SVGIG (reference sequence). This CDR3 has 14 amino acids. CDR3 region: CAWSGRGRADEQYF. The CDR3 DNA is TGTGCCTGGAGTGGCCGCGGGAGGGCCGACGAGCAGTACTTC.

This clone has a single count. This rearrangement joins TRBV6-8 to TRBJ2-2; 8 positions agree with TRBD2. The V gene end was trimmed by 11 bases and the J gene end by 3 bases; junction bases not matched to a gene: 5. Germline V gene sequence: CDR1 MNHGY, CDR2 SAAAGT. This CDR3 spans 13 amino acids. The chain's CDR3 is CACSAGDTGELFF. CDR3 nucleotide sequence: TGTGCCTGCTCAGCGGGAGACACCGGGGAGCTGTTTTTT.